These 5 T cell receptor beta chains came from one sample sequenced in a study of shared clonotypes between healthy human individuals. Profiled with immunoSEQ multiplex PCR; TCRdb holds only in-frame clones, not every one. The sample has about 520,000 clones, 70% to 85% seen once. The source material was PBMCs. The source is a woman aged 40 to 55 in good health. Some clones in this sample may be carry-over from other donors' samples.

V and J are TRBV5-1 and TRBJ2-2; unclear D gene. This CDR3 spans 11 amino acids. Germline CDR1 SGHRS, CDR2 YFSETQ. V was trimmed by 7 bases and J by 2 bases, leaving 3 bases between them. As DNA, the CDR3 is TGCGCCAGCGCCAACACCGGGGAGCTGTTTTTT. Translating gives CASANTGELFF.

A few counts support this clone. The chain couples TRBV2 to TRBJ1-3; TRBD1 is a possible D gene (6 bases). The CDR3 runs 15 residues. Germline V gene lookup returns CDR1 SNHLY and CDR2 FYNNEI. Trimming removed 2 bases at V and 3 bases at J, with 11 bases between. CDR3 residues: CASSERGGYGNTIYF. The CDR3, as DNA: TGTGCCAGCAGTGAAAGGGGGGGTTATGGAAACACCATATATTTT.

For the CDR3, the DNA is TGTGCCAGCAGTAGGGCGGGATATTTCAATGAGCAGTTCTTC. It codes for CASSRAGYFNEQFF. This rearrangement joins TRBV6-1 to TRBJ2-1, with D maybe TRBD2 (6 bases). This CDR3 is 14 amino acids long. Germline V lookup: CDR1 MNHNS, CDR2 SASEGT. The V end was cut by 5 bases, the J end by 6 bases, with 14 bases between.

V and J are TRBV6-9 and TRBJ2-7; 7 bases line up with TRBD1. The germline gives CDR1 MNHGY, CDR2 SVAAGI. This CDR3 has 13 residues. V dropped 7 bases and J dropped 3; count of bases not matched to a gene: 6. Here the CDR3 DNA reads TGTGCCAGCACCCCGGGACAGTGCTACGAGCAGTACTTC. Its protein product is CASTPGQCYEQYF.

The table lists this clone with a few counts. This rearrangement joins TRBV9 to TRBJ1-1; the D gene is possibly TRBD1 (5 bases). The ends were cut back, 4 bases at V and 3 bases at J, with 10 bases in the middle. This CDR3 contains 13 residues. Germline V lookup: CDR1 SGDLS, CDR2 YYNGEE. DNA for the CDR3: TGTGCCAGCAGCCCCAGAGGGGACACTGAAGCTTTCTTT. Its protein is CASSPRGDTEAFF.